These T cell receptor beta chains were read from a single sample in a study of T-cell reconstitution after alpha-beta-depleted transplantation in children. TCRdb passed the PCR reads through MiXCR, listing each CDR3 protein once. The table has 530,000 or so distinct CDR3 sequences, more than 20% seen once. The source was PBMCs, collected before TCRalphabeta/CD19-depleted stem cell transplant. Every receptor here comes from a boy younger than two with Wiskott-Aldrich syndrome, due to receive a stem cell transplant. Both conserved end residues are part of each CDR3. The D gene is left open where the match is weak. Clone size appears in some rows only: once, few, many, or a class for an expanded clone.

abundance: .; j_gene: TRBJ2-5; v_gene: TRBV20-1; d_gene: TRBD1; CDR3nt: TGCAGTAGTAGACAGGGGGCTAAGCAAGAGACCCAGTACTTC; CDR3aa: CSSRQGAKQETQYF
abundance: .; j_gene: TRBJ2-5; v_gene: TRBV19; d_gene: TRBD2; CDR3nt: TGTGCCAGTAGTAGGGAGCTAGCGGGAGGAGGAGAGACCCAGTACTTC; CDR3aa: CASSRELAGGGETQYF
abundance: few; j_gene: TRBJ2-1; v_gene: TRBV15; d_gene: TRBD2; CDR3nt: TGTGCCACCAGCAGAGAGGGACTAGCTGGGAGAATCTCCTACAATGAGCAGTTCTTC; CDR3aa: CATSREGLAGRISYNEQFF
abundance: .; j_gene: TRBJ1-1; v_gene: TRBV5-1; d_gene: .; CDR3nt: TGCGCCAGCAGCAAGGGACCAAGGAACACTGAAGCTTTCTTT; CDR3aa: CASSKGPRNTEAFF
abundance: .; j_gene: TRBJ2-1; v_gene: TRBV5-1; d_gene: .; CDR3nt: TGCGCCAGCAGCCACCTGGGAGCGTCTAGCTCCTACAATGAGCAGTTCTTC; CDR3aa: CASSHLGASSSYNEQFF
abundance: few; j_gene: TRBJ2-7; v_gene: TRBV20-1; d_gene: .; CDR3nt: TGCAGTGCTGTACCAGGCCCCGATAAGGATGAGCAGTACTTC; CDR3aa: CSAVPGPDKDEQYF
abundance: few; j_gene: TRBJ2-2; v_gene: TRBV12-3/TRBV12-4; d_gene: TRBD1; CDR3nt: TGTGCCTCCAAAAGAAGCAGGACAGGGTGGAACGGGGAGCTGTTTTTT; CDR3aa: CASKRSRTGWNGELFF
abundance: few; j_gene: TRBJ2-7; v_gene: TRBV5-4; d_gene: .; CDR3nt: TGTGCCAGCAGCTTGGGTAATGACTACGAGCAGTACTTC; CDR3aa: CASSLGNDYEQYF
abundance: few; j_gene: TRBJ2-2; v_gene: TRBV9; d_gene: .; CDR3nt: TGTGCCAGCAGAAGGACAGATTCGAACACCGGGGAGCTGTTTTTT; CDR3aa: CASRRTDSNTGELFF
abundance: .; j_gene: TRBJ2-1; v_gene: TRBV20-1; d_gene: .; CDR3nt: TGCAGTGCTAGACACAGGTGGGGCAGCGATTACAATGAGCAGTTCTTC; CDR3aa: CSARHRWGSDYNEQFF
abundance: .; j_gene: TRBJ1-1; v_gene: TRBV11-2; d_gene: .; CDR3nt: TGTGCCAGCAGCTTCGACGGCAGTGGGACTGAAGCTTTCTTT; CDR3aa: CASSFDGSGTEAFF
abundance: .; j_gene: TRBJ2-7; v_gene: TRBV20-1; d_gene: TRBD1; CDR3nt: TGCAGTGCTAGAGATCATCTTTCGTTGGGACAGGGGGTAAACGAGCAGTACTTC; CDR3aa: CSARDHLSLGQGVNEQYF
abundance: .; j_gene: TRBJ2-7; v_gene: TRBV12-3/TRBV12-4; d_gene: TRBD2; CDR3nt: TGTGCCAGCAGCCCTGGGACTAGGAGCTACGAGCAGTACTTC; CDR3aa: CASSPGTRSYEQYF
abundance: few; j_gene: TRBJ2-3; v_gene: TRBV24-1; d_gene: .; CDR3nt: TGTGCCACCATGGCAGTAAATACGCAGTATTTT; CDR3aa: CATMAVNTQYF